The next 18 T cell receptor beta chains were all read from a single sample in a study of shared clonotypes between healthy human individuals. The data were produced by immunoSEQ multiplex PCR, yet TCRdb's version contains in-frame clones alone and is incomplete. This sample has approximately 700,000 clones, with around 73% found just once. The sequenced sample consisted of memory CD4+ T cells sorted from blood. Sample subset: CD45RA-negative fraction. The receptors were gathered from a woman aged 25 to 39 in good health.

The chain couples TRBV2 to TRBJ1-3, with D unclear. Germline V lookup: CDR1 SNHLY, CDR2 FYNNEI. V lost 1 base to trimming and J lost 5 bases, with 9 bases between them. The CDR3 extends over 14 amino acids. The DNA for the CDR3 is TGTGCCAGCAGTGAAGAGAGGGTCCGAAACACCATATATTTT. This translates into CASSEERVRNTIYF.

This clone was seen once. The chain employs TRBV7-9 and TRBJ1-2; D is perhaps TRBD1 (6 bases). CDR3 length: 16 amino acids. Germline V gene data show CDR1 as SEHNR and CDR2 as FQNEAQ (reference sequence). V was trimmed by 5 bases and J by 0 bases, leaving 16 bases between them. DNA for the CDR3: TGTGCCAGCAGCGGACAGAGTGGTTCTGCTAACTATGGCTACACCTTC. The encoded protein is CASSGQSGSANYGYTF.

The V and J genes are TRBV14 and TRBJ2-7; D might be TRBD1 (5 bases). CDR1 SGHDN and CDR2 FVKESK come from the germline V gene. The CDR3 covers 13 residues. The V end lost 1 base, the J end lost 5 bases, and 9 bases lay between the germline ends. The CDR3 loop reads CASSQVGPDEQYF. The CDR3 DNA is TGTGCCAGCAGCCAAGTGGGGCCCGACGAGCAGTACTTC.

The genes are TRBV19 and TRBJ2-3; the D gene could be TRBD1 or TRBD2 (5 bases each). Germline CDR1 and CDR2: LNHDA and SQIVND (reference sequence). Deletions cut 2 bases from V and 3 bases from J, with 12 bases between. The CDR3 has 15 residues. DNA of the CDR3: TGTGCCAGTAGTATAAGACGGGGCGAGACAGATACGCAGTATTTT. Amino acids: CASSIRRGETDTQYF.

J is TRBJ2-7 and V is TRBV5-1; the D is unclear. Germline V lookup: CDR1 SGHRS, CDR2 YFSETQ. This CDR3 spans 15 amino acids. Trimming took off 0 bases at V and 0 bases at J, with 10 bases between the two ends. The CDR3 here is CASSLVPSYSYEQYF. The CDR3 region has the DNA TGCGCCAGCAGCTTGGTCCCCAGTTACTCCTACGAGCAGTACTTC.

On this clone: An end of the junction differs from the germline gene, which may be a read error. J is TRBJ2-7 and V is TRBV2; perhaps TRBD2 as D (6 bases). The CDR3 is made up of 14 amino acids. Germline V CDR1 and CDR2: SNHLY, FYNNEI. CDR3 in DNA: TGTGCCAGCAGGGGGGACTTAATCTCCTTCGAGCAGTACTTC. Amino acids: CASRGDLISFEQYF.

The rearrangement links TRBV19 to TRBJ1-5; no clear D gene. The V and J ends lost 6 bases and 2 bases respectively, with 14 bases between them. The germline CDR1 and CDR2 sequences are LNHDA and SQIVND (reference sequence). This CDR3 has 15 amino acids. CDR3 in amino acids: CASRPPGYGNQPQHF. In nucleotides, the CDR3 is TGTGCCAGTAGGCCTCCGGGGTACGGCAATCAGCCCCAGCATTTT. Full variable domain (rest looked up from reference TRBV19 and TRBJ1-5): DGGITQSPKYLFRKEGQNVTLSCEQNLNHDAMYWYRQDPGQGLRLIYYSQIVNDFQKGDIAEGYSVSREKKESFPLTVTSAQKNPTAFYLCASRPPGYGNQPQHFGDGTRLSIL.

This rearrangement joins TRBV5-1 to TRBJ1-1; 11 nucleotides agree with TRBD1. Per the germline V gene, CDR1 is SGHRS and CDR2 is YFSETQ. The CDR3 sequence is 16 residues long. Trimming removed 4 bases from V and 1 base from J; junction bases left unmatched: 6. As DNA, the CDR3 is TGCGCCAGCAGCAGTCAAGGACAGGGGGCGAACACTGAAGCTTTCTTT. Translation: CASSSQGQGANTEAFF.

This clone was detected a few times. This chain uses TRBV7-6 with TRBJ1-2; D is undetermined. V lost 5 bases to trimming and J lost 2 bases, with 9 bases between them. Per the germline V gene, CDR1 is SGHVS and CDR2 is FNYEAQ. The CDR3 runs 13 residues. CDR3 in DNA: TGTGCCAGCAGCCCGGGATCGAACTATGGCTACACCTTC. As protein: CASSPGSNYGYTF.

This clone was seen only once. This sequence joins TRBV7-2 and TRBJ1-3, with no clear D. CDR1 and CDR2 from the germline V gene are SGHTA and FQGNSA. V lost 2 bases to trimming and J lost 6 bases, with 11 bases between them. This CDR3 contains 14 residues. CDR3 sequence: CASSLSVTENTIYF. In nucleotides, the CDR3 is TGTGCCAGCAGCTTATCGGTTACGGAAAACACCATATATTTT.

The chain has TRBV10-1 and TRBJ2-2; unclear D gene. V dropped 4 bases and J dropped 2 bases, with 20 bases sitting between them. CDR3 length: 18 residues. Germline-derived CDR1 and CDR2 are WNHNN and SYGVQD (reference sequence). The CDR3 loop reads CASSGSLATAINTGELFF. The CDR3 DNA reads TGCGCCAGCAGTGGGTCCCTCGCAACTGCAATAAACACCGGGGAGCTGTTTTTT.

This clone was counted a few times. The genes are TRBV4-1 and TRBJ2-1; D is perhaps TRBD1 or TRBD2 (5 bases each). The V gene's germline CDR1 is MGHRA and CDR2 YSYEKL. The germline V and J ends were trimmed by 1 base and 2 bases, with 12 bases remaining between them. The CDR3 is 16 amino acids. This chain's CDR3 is CASSQVGTRTYNEQFF. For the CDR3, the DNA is TGCGCCAGCAGCCAAGTCGGGACGAGGACCTACAATGAGCAGTTCTTC.

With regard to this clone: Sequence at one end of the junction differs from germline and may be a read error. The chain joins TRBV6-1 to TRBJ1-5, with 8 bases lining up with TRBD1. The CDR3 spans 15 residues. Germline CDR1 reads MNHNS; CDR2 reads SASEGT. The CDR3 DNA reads TGTGCCAGCAGCGAAGACAGGGGTCAAAATCAGCCCCAGCATTTT. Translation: CASSEDRGQNQPQHF.

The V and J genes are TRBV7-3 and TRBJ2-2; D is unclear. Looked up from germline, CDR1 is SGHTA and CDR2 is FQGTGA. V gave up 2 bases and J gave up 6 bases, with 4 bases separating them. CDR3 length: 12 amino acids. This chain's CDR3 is CASSLLPGELFF. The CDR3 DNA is TGTGCCAGCAGCTTACTTCCCGGGGAGCTGTTTTTT.

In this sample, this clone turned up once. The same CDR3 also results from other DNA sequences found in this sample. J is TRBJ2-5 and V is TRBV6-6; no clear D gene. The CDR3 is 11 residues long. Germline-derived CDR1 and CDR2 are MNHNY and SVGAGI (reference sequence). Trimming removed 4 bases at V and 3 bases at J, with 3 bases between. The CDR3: CASSSEETQYF. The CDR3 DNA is TGTGCCAGCAGTTCCGAAGAGACCCAGTACTTC.

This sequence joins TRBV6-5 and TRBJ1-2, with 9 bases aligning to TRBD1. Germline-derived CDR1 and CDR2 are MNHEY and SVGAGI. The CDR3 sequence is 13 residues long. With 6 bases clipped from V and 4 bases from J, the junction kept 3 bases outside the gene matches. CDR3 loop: CASSTTGGYGYTF. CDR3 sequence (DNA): TGTGCCAGCAGCACGACAGGGGGCTATGGCTACACCTTC.

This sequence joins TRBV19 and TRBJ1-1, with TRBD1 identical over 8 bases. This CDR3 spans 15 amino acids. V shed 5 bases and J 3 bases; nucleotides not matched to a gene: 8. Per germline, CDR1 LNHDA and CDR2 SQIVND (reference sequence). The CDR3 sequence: CASSEQGGLDTEAFF. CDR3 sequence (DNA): TGTGCCAGTAGTGAACAGGGGGGATTGGACACTGAAGCTTTCTTT.

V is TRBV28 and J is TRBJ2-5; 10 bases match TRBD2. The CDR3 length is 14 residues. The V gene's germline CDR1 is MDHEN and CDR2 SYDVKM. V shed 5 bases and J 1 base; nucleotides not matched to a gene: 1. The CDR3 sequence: CASSGLAAQETQYF. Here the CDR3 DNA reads TGTGCCAGCAGTGGACTAGCGGCCCAAGAGACCCAGTACTTC.